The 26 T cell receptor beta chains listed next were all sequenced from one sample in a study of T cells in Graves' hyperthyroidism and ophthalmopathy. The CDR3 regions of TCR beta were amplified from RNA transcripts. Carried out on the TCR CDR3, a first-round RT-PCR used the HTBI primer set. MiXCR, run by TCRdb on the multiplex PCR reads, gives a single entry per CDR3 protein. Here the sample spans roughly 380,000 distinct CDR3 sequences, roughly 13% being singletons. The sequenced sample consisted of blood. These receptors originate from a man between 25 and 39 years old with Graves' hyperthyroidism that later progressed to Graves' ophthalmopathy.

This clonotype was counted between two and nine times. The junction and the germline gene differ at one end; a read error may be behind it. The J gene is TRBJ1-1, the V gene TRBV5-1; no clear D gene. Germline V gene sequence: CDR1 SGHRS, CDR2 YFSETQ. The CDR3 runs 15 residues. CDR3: CASSSHPPMNTGAFF. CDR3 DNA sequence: TGCGCCAGCAGCAGTCATCCACCGATGAACACTGGAGCTTTCTTT.

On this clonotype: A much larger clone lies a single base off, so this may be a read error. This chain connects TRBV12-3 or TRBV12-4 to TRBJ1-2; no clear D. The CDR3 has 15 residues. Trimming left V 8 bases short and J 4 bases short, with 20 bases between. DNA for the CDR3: TGTGCCAGCTCCGAGTCCGGGATAGCCCTCTATGGCTACACCTTC. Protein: CASSESGIALYGYTF.

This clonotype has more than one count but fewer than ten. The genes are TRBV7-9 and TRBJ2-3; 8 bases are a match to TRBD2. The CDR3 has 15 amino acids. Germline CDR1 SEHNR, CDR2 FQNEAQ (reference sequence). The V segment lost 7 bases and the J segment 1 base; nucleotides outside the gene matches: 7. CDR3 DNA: TGTGCCAGCACCCCCCGGGGGGGGGGCACAGATACGCAGTATTTT. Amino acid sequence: CASTPRGGGTDTQYF.

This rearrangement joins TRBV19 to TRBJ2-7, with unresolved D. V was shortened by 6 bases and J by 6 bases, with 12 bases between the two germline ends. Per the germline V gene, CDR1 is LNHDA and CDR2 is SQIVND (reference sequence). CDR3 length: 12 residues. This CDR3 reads CASSPGLREQYF. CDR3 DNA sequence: TGTGCCAGTAGCCCGGGCCTTCGCGAGCAGTACTTC. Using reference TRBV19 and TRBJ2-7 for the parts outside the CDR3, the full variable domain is DGGITQSPKYLFRKEGQNVTLSCEQNLNHDAMYWYRQDPGQGLRLIYYSQIVNDFQKGDIAEGYSVSREKKESFPLTVTSAQKNPTAFYLCASSPGLREQYFGPGTRLTVT.

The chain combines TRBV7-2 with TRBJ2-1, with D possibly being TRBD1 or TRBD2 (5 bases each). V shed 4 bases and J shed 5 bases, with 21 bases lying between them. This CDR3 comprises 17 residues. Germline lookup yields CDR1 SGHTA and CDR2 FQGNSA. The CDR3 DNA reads TGTGCCAGCAGCTCCCCCCGGACGGGGCAGAGAGACAATGAGCAGTTCTTC. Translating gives CASSSPRTGQRDNEQFF.

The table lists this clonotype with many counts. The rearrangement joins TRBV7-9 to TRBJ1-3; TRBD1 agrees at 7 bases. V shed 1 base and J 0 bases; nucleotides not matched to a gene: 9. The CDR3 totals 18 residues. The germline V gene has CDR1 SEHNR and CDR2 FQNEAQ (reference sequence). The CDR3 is CASSLGWGTVASGNTIYF. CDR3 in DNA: TGTGCCAGCAGCTTAGGGTGGGGGACAGTCGCCTCTGGAAACACCATATATTTT.

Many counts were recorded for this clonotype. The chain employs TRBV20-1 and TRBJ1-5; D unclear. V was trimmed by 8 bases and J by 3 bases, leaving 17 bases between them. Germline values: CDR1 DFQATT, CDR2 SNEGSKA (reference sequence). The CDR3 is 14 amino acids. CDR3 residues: CSPRSTSDNQPQHF. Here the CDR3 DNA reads TGCAGTCCCCGTTCGACCAGTGACAATCAGCCCCAGCATTTT.

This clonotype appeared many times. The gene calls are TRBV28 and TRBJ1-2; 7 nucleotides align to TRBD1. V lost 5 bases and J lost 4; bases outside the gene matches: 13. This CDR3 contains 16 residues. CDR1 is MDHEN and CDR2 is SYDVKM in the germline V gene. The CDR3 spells CASSPPTGLTSYGYTF. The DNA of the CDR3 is TGTGCCAGCAGTCCCCCGACAGGGCTAACTTCCTATGGCTACACCTTC.

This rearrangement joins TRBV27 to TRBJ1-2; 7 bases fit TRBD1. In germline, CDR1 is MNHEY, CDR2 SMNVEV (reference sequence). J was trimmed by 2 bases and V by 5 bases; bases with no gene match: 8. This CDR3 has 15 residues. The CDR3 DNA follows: TGTGCCAGCAGTACCACAGGGGTTCTGAACTATGGCTACACCTTC. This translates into CASSTTGVLNYGYTF.

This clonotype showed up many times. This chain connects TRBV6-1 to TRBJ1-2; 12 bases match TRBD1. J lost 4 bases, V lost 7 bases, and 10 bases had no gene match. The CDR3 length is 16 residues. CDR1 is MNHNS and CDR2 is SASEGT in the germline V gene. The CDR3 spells CASIDPGTGGIYGYTF. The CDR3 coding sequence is TGTGCCAGCATTGACCCCGGGACAGGGGGCATCTATGGCTACACCTTC.

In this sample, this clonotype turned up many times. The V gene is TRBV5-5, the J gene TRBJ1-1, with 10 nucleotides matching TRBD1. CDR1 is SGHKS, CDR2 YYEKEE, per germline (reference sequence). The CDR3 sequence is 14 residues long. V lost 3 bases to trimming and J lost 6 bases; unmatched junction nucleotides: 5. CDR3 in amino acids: CASSWGTGVAEAFF. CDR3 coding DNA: TGTGCCAGCAGCTGGGGGACAGGGGTCGCTGAAGCTTTCTTT.

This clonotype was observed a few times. The CDR3 DNA follows: TGTGCCAGCAGTTCGGTCTCTGATCCGGGCCGGCGGCAGTACTTC. Translating gives CASSSVSDPGRRQYF. V and J are TRBV12-3 or TRBV12-4 and TRBJ2-5; D remains ambiguous. Deletions cut 4 bases from V and 11 bases from J, with 23 bases between. This CDR3 has 15 residues.

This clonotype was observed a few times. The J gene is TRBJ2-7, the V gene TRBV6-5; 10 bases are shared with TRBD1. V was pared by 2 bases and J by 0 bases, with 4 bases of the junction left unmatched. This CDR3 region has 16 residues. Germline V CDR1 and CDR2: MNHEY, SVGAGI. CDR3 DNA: TGTGCCAGCAGTTACCCAGGGACAGGGGACTCCTACGAGCAGTACTTC. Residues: CASSYPGTGDSYEQYF.

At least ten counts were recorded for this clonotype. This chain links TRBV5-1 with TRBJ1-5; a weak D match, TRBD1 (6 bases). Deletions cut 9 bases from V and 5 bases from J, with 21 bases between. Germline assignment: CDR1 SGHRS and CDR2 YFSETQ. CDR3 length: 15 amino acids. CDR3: CATPPRRQDDQPQHF. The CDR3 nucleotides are TGCGCCACCCCCCCCCGCCGACAGGACGATCAGCCCCAGCATTTT.

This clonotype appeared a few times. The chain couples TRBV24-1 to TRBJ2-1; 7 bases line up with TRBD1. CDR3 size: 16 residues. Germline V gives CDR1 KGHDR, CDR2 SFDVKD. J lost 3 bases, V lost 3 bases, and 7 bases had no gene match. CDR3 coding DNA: TGTGCCACCAGTGATACCGGGACAGAGTGCTACAATGAGCAGTTCTTC. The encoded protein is CATSDTGTECYNEQFF.

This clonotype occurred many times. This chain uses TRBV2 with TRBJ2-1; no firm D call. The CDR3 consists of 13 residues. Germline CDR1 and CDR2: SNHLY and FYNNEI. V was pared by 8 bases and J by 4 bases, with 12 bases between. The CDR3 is CASRVSEYNEQFF. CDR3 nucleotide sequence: TGTGCCAGCCGGGTATCAGAATACAATGAGCAGTTCTTC.

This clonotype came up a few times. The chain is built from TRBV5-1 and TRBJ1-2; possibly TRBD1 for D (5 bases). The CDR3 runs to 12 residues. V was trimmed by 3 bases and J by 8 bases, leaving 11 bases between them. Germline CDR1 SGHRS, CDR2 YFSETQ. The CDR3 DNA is TGCGCCAGCAGCTCGGGACTTCTCGGCTACACCTTC. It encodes CASSSGLLGYTF.

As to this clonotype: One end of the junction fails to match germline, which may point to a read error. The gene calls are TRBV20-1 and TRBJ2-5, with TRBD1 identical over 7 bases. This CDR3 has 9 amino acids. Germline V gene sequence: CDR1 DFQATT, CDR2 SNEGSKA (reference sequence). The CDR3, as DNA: TGCAGAGCTGGGACAGCCCAGCTCTTC. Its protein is CRAGTAQLF.

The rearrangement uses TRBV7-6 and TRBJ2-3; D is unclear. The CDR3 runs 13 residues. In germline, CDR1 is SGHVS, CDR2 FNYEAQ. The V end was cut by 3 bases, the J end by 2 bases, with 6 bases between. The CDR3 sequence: CASSFTVTDTQYF. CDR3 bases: TGTGCCAGCAGCTTCACAGTCACAGATACGCAGTATTTT.

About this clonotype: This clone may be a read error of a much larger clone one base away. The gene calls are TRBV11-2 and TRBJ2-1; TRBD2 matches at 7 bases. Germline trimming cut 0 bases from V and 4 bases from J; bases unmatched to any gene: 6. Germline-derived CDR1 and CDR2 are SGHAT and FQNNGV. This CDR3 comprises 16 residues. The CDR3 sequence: CASSLDPLGGYNEQFF. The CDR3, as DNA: TGTGCCAGCAGCTTAGATCCTCTGGGGGGGTACAATGAGCAGTTCTTC.

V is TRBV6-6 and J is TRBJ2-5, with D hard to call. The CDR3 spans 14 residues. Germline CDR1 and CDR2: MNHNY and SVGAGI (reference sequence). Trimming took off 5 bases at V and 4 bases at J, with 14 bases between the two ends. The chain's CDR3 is CASSQLESSETQYF. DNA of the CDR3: TGTGCCAGCAGTCAGCTGGAATCCTCAGAGACCCAGTACTTC.

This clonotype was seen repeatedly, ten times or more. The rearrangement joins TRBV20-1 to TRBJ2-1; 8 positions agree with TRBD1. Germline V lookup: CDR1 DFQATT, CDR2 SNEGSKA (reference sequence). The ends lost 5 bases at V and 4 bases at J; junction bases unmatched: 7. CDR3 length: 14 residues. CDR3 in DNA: TGCAGTGCTCTCCGGGACAGGCCATACAATGAGCAGTTCTTC. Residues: CSALRDRPYNEQFF.

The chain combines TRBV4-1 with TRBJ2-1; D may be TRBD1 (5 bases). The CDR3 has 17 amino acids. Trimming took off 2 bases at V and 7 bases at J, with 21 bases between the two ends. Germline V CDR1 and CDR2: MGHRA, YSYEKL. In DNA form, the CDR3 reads TGCGCCAGCAGCCAACACCCGACAGAATTTGGGTCAAATGAGCAGTTCTTC. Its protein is CASSQHPTEFGSNEQFF.

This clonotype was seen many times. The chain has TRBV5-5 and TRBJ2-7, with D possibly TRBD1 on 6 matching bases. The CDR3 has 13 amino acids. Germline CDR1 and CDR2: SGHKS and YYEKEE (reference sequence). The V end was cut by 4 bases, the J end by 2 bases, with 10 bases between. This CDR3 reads CASSRQAPYEQYF. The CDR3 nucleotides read TGTGCCAGCAGCAGACAGGCGCCCTACGAGCAGTACTTC.

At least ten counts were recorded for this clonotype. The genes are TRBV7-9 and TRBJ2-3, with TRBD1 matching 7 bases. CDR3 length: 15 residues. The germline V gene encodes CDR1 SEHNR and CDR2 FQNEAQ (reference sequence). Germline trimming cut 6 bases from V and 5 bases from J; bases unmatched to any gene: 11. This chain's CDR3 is CASSFRGQEVDTQYF. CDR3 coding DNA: TGTGCCAGCAGTTTTAGGGGGCAAGAGGTAGATACGCAGTATTTT.

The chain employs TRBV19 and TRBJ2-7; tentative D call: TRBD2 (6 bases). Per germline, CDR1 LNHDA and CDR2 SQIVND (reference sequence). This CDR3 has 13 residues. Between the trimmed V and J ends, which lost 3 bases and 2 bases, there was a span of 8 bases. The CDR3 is CASSIGTPYEQYF. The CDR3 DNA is TGTGCCAGTAGTATTGGGACTCCCTACGAGCAGTACTTC.